The clone carrying this TCR beta chain was seen more than once but under ten times. No antigen is known for it. Expressed TCRB transcripts were sequenced after all isolated RNA was converted to cDNA. Clones were sequenced by immunoSEQ multiplex PCR, and TCRdb holds only the in-frame ones, with some missing. Here the sample spans roughly 730,000 clones, around an eighth being singletons. These data are taken from a study of beta chain features in type 1 diabetes. The study's findings and limits: Among patients, naive, central memory and Treg TCRB repertoires appeared more similar than among healthy donors. Researchers report that Type 1 diabetes patients had moderately but significantly shorter TCRB CDR3s across all four CD4+ subsets.

Germline V gene data show CDR1 as ENHRY and CDR2 as SYGVKD. The CDR3 has 14 residues. V lost 3 bases, J lost 4 bases, and 5 bases stayed unmatched. This TCR was sampled from a man in his late teens or twenties with type 1 diabetes. V and J are TRBV10-3 and TRBJ1-1; 7 bases match TRBD1. Sequenced material: naive CD4+ T cells from blood. CDR3 in DNA: TGTGCCATCAGTGACGGACAGGAGGTCACTGAAGCTTTCTTT. The encoded protein is CAISDGQEVTEAFF.